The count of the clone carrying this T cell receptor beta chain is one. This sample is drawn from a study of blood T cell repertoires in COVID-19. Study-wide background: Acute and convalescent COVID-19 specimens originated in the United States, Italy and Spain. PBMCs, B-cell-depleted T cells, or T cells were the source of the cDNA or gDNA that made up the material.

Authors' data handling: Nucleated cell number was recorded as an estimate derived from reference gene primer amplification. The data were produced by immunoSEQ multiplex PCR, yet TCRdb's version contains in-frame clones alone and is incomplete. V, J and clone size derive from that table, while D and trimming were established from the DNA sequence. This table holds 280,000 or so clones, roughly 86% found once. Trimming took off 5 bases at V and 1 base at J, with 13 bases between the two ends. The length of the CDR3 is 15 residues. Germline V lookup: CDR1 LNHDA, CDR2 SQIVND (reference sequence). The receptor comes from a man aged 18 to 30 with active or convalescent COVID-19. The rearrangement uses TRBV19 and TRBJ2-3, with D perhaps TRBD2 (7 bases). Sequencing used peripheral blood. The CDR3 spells CASSSGGRRTDTQYF. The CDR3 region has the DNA TGTGCCAGTAGTTCCGGGGGGCGCCGCACAGATACGCAGTATTTT.